The 13 T cell receptor beta chains in this list originate from one sample, sequenced in a study of CD8 T cells in Susac syndrome. The authors reverse transcribed about 0.5 to 1 ug RNA with random hexamers. MiXCR, run by TCRdb on the immunoSEQ multiplex PCR reads, gives a single entry per CDR3 protein. The repertoire includes over 65,000 distinct CDR3 sequences, just over 90% of them detected once, and approximately 0.52% sits in the top ten. The sequencing sample was made of CD4+ T cells from PBMCs. These receptors all stem from a human donor with Susac syndrome.

This chain links TRBV18 with TRBJ2-5; 7 positions agree with TRBD1. The J segment lost 2 bases and the V segment lost 6 bases, leaving 3 bases of the junction unmatched. Germline V gene sequence: CDR1 KGHSH, CDR2 LQKENI. This CDR3 has 13 amino acids. The CDR3 region is CASSPGQQETQYF. The CDR3 DNA is TGTGCCAGCTCCCCGGGACAGCAAGAGACCCAGTACTTC.

The CDR3 sequence is CASSLALGRETDTQYF. CDR3 in DNA: TGTGCCAGCAGCTTAGCCCTGGGGCGGGAAACAGATACGCAGTATTTT. The V gene is TRBV7-2, the J gene TRBJ2-3; maybe TRBD2 (6 bases). V lost 0 bases, J lost 3 bases, and 13 bases lay in between. The CDR3 length is 16 residues. Germline assignment: CDR1 SGHTA and CDR2 FQGNSA.

This chain uses TRBV29-1 with TRBJ1-3, with 10 bases aligning to TRBD1. There are 13 residues in the CDR3. CDR1 is SQVTM and CDR2 is ANQGSEA in the germline V gene. V was clipped by 6 bases and J by 4 bases; unmatched bases: 3. The CDR3 sequence: CSVPDRGGNTIYF. The CDR3 DNA sequence: TGCAGCGTCCCGGACAGGGGGGGAAACACCATATATTTT. The full variable domain, rest sourced from reference TRBV29-1 and TRBJ1-3, is SAVISQKPSRDICQRGTSLTIQCQVDSQVTMMFWYRQQPGQSLTLIATANQGSEATYESGFVIDKFPISRPNLTFSTLTVSNMSPEDSSIYLCSVPDRGGNTIYFGEGSWLTVV.

The V and J genes are TRBV10-3 and TRBJ2-1; TRBD2 aligns across 8 bases. This CDR3 has 15 amino acids. With V trimmed by 8 bases and J by 8 bases, 14 bases remained unmatched. Germline CDR1 ENHRY, CDR2 SYGVKD. CDR3 amino acids: CAICSGNGWSDEQFF. CDR3 in DNA: TGTGCCATCTGTAGCGGGAACGGATGGTCCGATGAGCAGTTCTTC.

The chain uses TRBV12-3 or TRBV12-4 and TRBJ1-1; D perhaps matches TRBD1 (6 bases). The V and J ends lost 1 base and 11 bases respectively, with 14 bases between them. CDR3 length: 13 amino acids. This CDR3 is CASSLDRALKAFF. In DNA form, the CDR3 reads TGTGCCAGCAGTTTAGACAGGGCTCTCAAGGCTTTCTTT.

This CDR3 is CASSPDGTATQYF. CDR3 DNA: TGTGCCAGCTCACCCGACGGGACGGCGACCCAGTACTTC. The chain joins TRBV18 to TRBJ2-5; D may be TRBD1 or TRBD2 (5 bases each). The CDR3 has 13 amino acids. V lost 3 bases, J lost 7 bases, and 12 bases lay in between. CDR1 is KGHSH and CDR2 is LQKENI in the germline V gene. Together with reference TRBV18 and TRBJ2-5, the CDR3 gives the full variable domain: NAGVMQNPRHLVRRRGQEARLRCSPMKGHSHVYWYRQLPEEGLKFMVYLQKENIIDESGMPKERFSAEFPKEGPSILRIQQVVRGDSAAYFCASSPDGTATQYFGPGTRLLVL.

V and J are TRBV7-2 and TRBJ2-1; 8 bases map to TRBD2. Per germline, CDR1 SGHTA and CDR2 FQGNSA. Trimming at V came to 5 bases and at J to 6 bases, leaving 6 bases not matched to a gene. The CDR3 is made up of 14 amino acids. Here the CDR3 reads CASSKGLVTNEQFF. In nucleotides, the CDR3 is TGTGCCAGCAGCAAGGGACTAGTCACCAATGAGCAGTTCTTC.

The gene calls are TRBV28 and TRBJ1-2, with D maybe TRBD1 (6 bases). Trimming stripped 3 bases from V and 7 bases from J, with 39 bases between. The CDR3 is made up of 22 amino acids. The germline V gene has CDR1 MDHEN and CDR2 SYDVKM. Here the CDR3 DNA reads TGTGCCAGCAGTTTCTCTGTCCCCATCAAAACGACAGGCGCCCAAATGATTGGTGGCTACACCTTC. Its protein is CASSFSVPIKTTGAQMIGGYTF.

The V call is TRBV28, the J call TRBJ2-2; D could derive from TRBD1 or TRBD2 (6 bases each). Trimming removed 2 bases from V and 6 bases from J, with 13 bases in between. The germline V gene has CDR1 MDHEN and CDR2 SYDVKM. The CDR3 has 15 amino acids. In nucleotides, the CDR3 is TGTGCCAGCAGTTTAAGGTCGGGGGCGGCCGGGGAGCTGTTTTTT. It codes for CASSLRSGAAGELFF.

This chain uses TRBV7-8 with TRBJ1-3; a weak D match, TRBD1 (5 bases). This CDR3 is built from 17 residues. Germline values: CDR1 SGHVS, CDR2 FQNEAQ. V was shortened by 5 bases and J by 0 bases, with 17 bases between the two germline ends. CDR3 sequence reads: CASSLGGWRDSGNTIYF. DNA of the CDR3: TGTGCCAGCAGCCTCGGGGGTTGGAGGGACTCTGGAAACACCATATATTTT.

The chain uses TRBV19 and TRBJ2-1; TRBD2 matches at 7 bases. This CDR3 has 14 residues. V was clipped by 7 bases and J by 3 bases; unmatched bases: 6. Looked up from germline, CDR1 is LNHDA and CDR2 is SQIVND (reference sequence). CDR3 bases: TGTGCCAGTAACCCAGCGGGAATCTACAATGAGCAGTTCTTC. It is translated as CASNPAGIYNEQFF.

The chain links TRBV5-1 to TRBJ2-5; the D is unclear. Germline lookup yields CDR1 SGHRS and CDR2 YFSETQ. The V gene lost 3 bases and the J gene lost 3 bases, with 6 bases spanning the gap. CDR3 length: 12 residues. The chain's CDR3 is CASSSTKETQYF. DNA for the CDR3: TGCGCCAGCAGCTCTACGAAAGAGACCCAGTACTTC.

This chain uses TRBV10-3 with TRBJ2-5; tentative D call: TRBD2 (6 bases). The CDR3 extends over 14 amino acids. Trimming left V 5 bases short and J 2 bases short, with 12 bases between. Germline assignment: CDR1 ENHRY and CDR2 SYGVKD. CDR3 amino acids: CAISIGGPQETQYF. CDR3 DNA: TGTGCCATCAGTATCGGGGGACCTCAAGAGACCCAGTACTTC.